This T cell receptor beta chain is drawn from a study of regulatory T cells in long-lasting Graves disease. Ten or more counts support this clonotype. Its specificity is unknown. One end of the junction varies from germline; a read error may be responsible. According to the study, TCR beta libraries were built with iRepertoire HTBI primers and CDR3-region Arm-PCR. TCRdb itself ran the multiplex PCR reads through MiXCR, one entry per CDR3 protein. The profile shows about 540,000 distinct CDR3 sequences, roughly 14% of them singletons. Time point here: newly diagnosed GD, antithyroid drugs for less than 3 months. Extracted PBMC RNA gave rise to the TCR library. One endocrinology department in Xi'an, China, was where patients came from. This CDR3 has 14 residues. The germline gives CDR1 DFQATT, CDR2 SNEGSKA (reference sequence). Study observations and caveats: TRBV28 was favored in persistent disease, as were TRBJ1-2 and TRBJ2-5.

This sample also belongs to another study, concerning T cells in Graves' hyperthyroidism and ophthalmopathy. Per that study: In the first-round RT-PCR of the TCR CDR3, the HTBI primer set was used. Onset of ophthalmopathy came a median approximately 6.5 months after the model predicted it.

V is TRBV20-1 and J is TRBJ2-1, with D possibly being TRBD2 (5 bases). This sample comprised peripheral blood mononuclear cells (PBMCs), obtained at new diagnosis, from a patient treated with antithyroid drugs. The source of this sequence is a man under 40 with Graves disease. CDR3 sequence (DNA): TGCAGTGCTGGAGACGAACGGGGCTACAATGAGCAGTTCTTC. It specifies CSAGDERGYNEQFF.